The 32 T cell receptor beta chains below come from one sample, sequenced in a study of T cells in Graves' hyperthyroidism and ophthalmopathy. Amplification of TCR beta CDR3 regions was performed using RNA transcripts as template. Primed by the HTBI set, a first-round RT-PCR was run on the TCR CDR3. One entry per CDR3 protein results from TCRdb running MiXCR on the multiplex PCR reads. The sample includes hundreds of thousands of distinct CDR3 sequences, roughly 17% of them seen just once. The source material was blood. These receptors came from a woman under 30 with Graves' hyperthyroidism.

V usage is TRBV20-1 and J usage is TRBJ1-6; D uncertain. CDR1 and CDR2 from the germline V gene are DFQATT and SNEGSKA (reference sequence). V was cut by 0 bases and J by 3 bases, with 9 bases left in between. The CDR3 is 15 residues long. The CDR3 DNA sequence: TGCAGTGCTAGAGACCGTCGAATCTATAATTCACCCCTCCACTTT. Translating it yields CSARDRRIYNSPLHF.

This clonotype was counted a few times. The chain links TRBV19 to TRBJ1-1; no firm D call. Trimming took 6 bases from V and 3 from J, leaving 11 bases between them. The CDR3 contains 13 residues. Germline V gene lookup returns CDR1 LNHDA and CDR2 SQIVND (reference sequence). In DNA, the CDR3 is TGTGCCAGTAGGGGTTTGTGGTACACTGAAGCTTTCTTT. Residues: CASRGLWYTEAFF.

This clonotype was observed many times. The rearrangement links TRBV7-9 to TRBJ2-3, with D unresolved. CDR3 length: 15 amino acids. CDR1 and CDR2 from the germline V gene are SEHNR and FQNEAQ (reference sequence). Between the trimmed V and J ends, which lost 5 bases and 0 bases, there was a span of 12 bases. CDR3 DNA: TGTGCCAGCAGCCCAAGCGCGGTTAGCACAGATACGCAGTATTTT. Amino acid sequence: CASSPSAVSTDTQYF.

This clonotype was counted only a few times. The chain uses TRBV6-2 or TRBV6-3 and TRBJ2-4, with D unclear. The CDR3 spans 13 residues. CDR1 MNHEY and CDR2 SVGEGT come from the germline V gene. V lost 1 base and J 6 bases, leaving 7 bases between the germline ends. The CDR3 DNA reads TGTGCCAGCAGTTACTTCTACGGAAACATTCAGTACTTC. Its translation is CASSYFYGNIQYF.

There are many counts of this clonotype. The CDR3 loop is CASSAWGGVTYEQYF. The CDR3 nucleotides are TGCGCCAGCAGCGCTTGGGGGGGTGTCACCTACGAGCAGTACTTC. The chain couples TRBV5-1 to TRBJ2-7; 7 bases map to TRBD2. This CDR3 has 15 residues. After removal of 4 bases from V and 2 bases from J, the junction contained 9 bases not matched to a gene. Germline V gene sequence: CDR1 SGHRS, CDR2 YFSETQ.

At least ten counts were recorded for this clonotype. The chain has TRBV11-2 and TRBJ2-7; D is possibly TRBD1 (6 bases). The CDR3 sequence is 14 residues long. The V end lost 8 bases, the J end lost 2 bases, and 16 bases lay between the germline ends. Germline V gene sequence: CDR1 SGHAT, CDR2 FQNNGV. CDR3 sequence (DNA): TGTGCCAGCGGCTCTTGGGACACCGCCTACGAGCAGTACTTC. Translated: CASGSWDTAYEQYF.

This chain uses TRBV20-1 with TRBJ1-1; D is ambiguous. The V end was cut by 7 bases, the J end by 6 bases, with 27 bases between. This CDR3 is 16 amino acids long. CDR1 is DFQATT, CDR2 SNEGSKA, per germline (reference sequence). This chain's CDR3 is CSGRRMGGSGTPEAFF. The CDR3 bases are TGCAGTGGCCGCCGAATGGGAGGAAGCGGAACCCCTGAAGCTTTCTTT.

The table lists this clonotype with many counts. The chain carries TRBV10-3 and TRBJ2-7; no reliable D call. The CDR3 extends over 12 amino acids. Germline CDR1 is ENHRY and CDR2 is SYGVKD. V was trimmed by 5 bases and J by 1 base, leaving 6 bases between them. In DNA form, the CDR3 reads TGTGCCATCAGTACCCGTTCCTACGAGCAGTACTTC. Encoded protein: CAISTRSYEQYF.

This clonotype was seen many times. CDR3 DNA sequence: TGTGCCAGCAGTCTCAACTATGGCTACACCTTC. Protein: CASSLNYGYTF. J is TRBJ1-2 and V is TRBV12-3 or TRBV12-4; no firm D call. V lost 5 bases and J lost 2, with 3 bases in between. The CDR3 is made up of 11 amino acids.

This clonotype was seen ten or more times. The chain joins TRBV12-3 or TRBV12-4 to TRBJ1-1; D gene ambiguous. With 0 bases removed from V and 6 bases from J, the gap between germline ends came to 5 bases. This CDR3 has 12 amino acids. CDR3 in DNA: TGTGCCAGCAGTTTAGCCAGTCCTGAAGCTTTCTTT. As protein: CASSLASPEAFF.

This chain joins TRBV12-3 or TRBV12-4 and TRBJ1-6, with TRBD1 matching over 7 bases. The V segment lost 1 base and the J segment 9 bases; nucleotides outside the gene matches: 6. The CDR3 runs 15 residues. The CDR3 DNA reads TGTGCCAGCAGTTTAGATGGGACAGATGGTTCACCCCTCCACTTT. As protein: CASSLDGTDGSPLHF.

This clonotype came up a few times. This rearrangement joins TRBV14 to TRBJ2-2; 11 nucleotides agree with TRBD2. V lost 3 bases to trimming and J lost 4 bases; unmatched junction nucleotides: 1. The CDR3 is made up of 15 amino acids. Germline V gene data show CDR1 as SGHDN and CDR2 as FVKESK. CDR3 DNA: TGTGCCAGCAGCCATAGCGGGGGGGCCACCGGGGAGCTGTTTTTT. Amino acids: CASSHSGGATGELFF.

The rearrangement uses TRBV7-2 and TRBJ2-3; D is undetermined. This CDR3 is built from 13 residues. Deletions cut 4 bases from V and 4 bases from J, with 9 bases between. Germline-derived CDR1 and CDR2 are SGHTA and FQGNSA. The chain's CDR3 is CASSSTTADTQYF. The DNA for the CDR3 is TGTGCCAGCAGCTCCACTACCGCAGATACGCAGTATTTT.

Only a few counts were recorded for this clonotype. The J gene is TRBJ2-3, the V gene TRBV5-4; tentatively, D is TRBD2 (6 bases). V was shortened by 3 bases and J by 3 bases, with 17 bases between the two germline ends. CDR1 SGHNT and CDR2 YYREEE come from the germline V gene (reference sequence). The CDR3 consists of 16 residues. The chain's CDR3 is CASSSSGRGRTDTQYF. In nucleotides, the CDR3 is TGTGCCAGCAGCTCCTCGGGGCGGGGTCGTACAGATACGCAGTATTTT. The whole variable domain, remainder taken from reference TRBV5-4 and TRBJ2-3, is ETGVTQSPTHLIKTRGQQVTLRCSSQSGHNTVSWYQQALGQGPQFIFQYYREEENGRGNFPPRFSGLQFPNYSSELNVNALELDDSALYLCASSSSGRGRTDTQYFGPGTRLTVL.

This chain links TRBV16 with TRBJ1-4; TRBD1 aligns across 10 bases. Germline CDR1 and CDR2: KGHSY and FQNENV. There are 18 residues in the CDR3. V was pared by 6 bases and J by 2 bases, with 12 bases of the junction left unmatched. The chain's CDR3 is CASRQKWDRGRTNEKLFF. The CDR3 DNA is TGTGCCAGCAGACAAAAATGGGACAGGGGCCGCACTAATGAAAAACTGTTTTTT.

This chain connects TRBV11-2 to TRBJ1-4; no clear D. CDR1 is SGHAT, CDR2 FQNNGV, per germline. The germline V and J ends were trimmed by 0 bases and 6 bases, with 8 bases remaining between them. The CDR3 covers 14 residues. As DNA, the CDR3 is TGTGCCAGCAGCTTAGAGTGGGGTGATGAAAAACTGTTTTTT. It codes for CASSLEWGDEKLFF.

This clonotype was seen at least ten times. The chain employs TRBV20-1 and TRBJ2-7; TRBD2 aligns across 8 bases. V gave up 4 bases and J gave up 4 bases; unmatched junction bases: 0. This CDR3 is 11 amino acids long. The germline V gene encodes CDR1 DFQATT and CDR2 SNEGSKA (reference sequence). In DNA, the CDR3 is TGCAGTGCTAAGCGGGAGTACGAGCAGTACTTC. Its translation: CSAKREYEQYF.

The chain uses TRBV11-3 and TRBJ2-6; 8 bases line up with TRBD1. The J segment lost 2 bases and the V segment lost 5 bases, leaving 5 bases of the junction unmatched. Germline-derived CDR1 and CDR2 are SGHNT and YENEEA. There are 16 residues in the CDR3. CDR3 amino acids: CASSLGQGAGANVLTF. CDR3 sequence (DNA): TGTGCCAGCAGCCTAGGACAGGGCGCTGGGGCCAACGTCCTGACTTTC.

The CDR3 sequence is CASSLTGRAAGGELFF. The CDR3, as DNA: TGTGCCAGCAGTTTAACCGGGAGGGCCGCCGGGGGGGAGCTGTTTTTT. The rearrangement uses TRBV28 and TRBJ2-2; TRBD2 matches at 8 bases. Germline V lookup: CDR1 MDHEN, CDR2 SYDVKM. The CDR3 is 16 residues long. V lost 2 bases, J lost 8 bases, and 10 bases stayed unmatched. The full variable domain, completed using reference TRBV28 and TRBJ2-2, is DVKVTQSSRYLVKRTGEKVFLECVQDMDHENMFWYRQDPGLGLRLIYFSYDVKMKEKGDIPEGYSVSREKKERFSLILESASTNQTSMYLCASSLTGRAAGGELFFGEGSRLTVL.

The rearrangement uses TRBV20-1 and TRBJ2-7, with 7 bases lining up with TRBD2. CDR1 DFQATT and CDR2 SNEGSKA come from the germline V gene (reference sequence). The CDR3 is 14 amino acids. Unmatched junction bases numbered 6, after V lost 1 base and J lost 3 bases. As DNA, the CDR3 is TGCAGTGCTAGAGCGGGACTACTGAACTACGAGCAGTACTTC. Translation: CSARAGLLNYEQYF.

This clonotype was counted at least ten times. CDR3 nucleotides: TGTGCTAGTGGTTCAACCCTGGGACAGCTCATCTATGGCTACACCTTC. It codes for CASGSTLGQLIYGYTF. The V and J genes are TRBV12-5 and TRBJ1-2; 7 nucleotides line up with TRBD1. Germline CDR1 is LGHNT and CDR2 is FRNRAP. Germline trimming cut 4 bases from V and 4 bases from J; bases unmatched to any gene: 12. The CDR3 is 16 amino acids.

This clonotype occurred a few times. The CDR3 DNA sequence: TGTGCCAGCTCACCGGGACAGGGGGTACGCTCCTACGAGCAGTACTTC. It translates to CASSPGQGVRSYEQYF. J is TRBJ2-7 and V is TRBV18; 11 nucleotides agree with TRBD1. V shed 3 bases and J 0 bases; nucleotides not matched to a gene: 4. Germline values: CDR1 KGHSH, CDR2 LQKENI. This CDR3 region has 16 residues.

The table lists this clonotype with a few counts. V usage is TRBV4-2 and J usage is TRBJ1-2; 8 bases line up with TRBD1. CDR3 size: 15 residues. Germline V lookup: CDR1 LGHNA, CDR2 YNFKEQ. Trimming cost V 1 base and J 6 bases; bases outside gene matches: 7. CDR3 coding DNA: TGTGCCAGCAGCCAAGCTATGACAGGGGCACATGGCTACACCTTC. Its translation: CASSQAMTGAHGYTF.

The chain's CDR3 is CAWMAQGLSYGYTF. CDR3 DNA sequence: TGTGCCTGGATGGCCCAGGGACTCAGCTATGGCTACACCTTC. The chain employs TRBV30 and TRBJ1-2; TRBD1 might be the D (5 bases). The V end lost 4 bases, the J end lost 4 bases, and 16 bases lay between the germline ends. CDR1 is GTSNPN, CDR2 SVGIG, per germline (reference sequence). This CDR3 has 14 amino acids. The variable domain in full, completed from reference TRBV30 and TRBJ1-2, reads SQTIHQWPATLVQPVGSPLSLECTVEGTSNPNLYWYRQAAGRGLQLLFYSVGIGQISSEVPQNLSASRPQDRQFILSSKKLLLSDSGFYLCAWMAQGLSYGYTFGSGTRLTVV.

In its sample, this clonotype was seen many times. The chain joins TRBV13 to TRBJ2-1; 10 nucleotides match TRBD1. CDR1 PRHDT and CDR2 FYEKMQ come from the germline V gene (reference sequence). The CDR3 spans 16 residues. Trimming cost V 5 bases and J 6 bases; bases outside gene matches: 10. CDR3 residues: CASSPSRDRGSNEQFF. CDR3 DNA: TGTGCCAGCAGCCCAAGTCGGGACAGGGGAAGCAATGAGCAGTTCTTC.

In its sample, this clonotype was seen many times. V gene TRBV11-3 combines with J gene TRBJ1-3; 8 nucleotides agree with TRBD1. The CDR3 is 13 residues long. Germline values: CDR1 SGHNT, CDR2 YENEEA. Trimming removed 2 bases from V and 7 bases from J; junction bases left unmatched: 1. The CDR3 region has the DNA TGTGCCAGCAGCTTACAGGGGGCTAACACCATATATTTT. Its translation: CASSLQGANTIYF.

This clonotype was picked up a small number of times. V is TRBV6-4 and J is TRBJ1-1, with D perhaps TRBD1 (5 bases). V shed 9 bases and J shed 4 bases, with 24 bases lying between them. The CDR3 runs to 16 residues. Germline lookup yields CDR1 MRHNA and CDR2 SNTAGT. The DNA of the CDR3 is TGTGCCAGGCTTGGAAGGGGCGTATGTTATAGCACTGAAGCTTTCTTT. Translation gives CARLGRGVCYSTEAFF.

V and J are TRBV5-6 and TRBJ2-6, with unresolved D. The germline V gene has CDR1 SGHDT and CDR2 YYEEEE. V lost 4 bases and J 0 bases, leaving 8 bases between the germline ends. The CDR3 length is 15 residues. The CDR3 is CASSQGISGANVLTF. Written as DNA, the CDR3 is TGTGCCAGCAGCCAAGGGATCTCTGGGGCCAACGTCCTGACTTTC.

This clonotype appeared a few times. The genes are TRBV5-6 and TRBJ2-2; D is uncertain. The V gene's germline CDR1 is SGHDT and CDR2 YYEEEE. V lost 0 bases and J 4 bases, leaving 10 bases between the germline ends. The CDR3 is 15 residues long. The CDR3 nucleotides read TGTGCCAGCAGCTTGGTTCCCGGAGCCACCGGGGAGCTGTTTTTT. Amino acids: CASSLVPGATGELFF.

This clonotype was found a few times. CDR3 region: CASRSFSGYEQYF. In DNA, the CDR3 is TGTGCCAGCAGGTCCTTTAGCGGGTACGAGCAGTACTTC. This sequence joins TRBV6-2 or TRBV6-3 and TRBJ2-7, with 7 nucleotides matching TRBD2. Germline values: CDR1 MNHEY, CDR2 SVGEGT. The V segment lost 6 bases and the J segment 4 bases; nucleotides outside the gene matches: 6. The CDR3 contains 13 residues.

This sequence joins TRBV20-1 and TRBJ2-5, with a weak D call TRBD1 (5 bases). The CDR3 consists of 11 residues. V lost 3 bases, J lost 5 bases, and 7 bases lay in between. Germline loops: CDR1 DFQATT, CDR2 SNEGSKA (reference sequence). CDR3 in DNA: TGCAGTGCTAGGGGGCGCGAGACCCAGTACTTC. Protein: CSARGRETQYF.

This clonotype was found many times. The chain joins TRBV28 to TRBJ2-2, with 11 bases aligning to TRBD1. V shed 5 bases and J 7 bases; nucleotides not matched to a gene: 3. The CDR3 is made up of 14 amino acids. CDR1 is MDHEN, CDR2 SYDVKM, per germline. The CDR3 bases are TGTGCCAGCAGTGGACAGGGGGCGCGCGGGGAGCTGTTTTTT. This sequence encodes CASSGQGARGELFF.